The 29 T cell receptor beta chains below were found in one sample sequenced in a study of tumor-infiltrating lymphocytes in primary liver carcinoma. A constant-region primer served to make TCR beta cDNA from about 0.5 ug total RNA. Three nested multiplex PCR rounds, a slightly modified ARM-PCR method, built the TCR beta libraries. A C-beta reverse primer and TRBV1-TRBV30 forward primers served in each of the first two PCR rounds, at about 10 cycles apiece. TCRdb ran MiXCR on the multiplex PCR reads and lists one entry per CDR3 protein. The sample consists of roughly 100,000 distinct CDR3 sequences, about four fifths of them appearing once. Unsorted bulk tissue of about 18-34 mg yielded co-extracted RNA and DNA. Sample: liver tumor tissue from sampling region 3. This sample's subset: tumor region T3, left-lateral pole. Receptors originate from a man aged 35 to 55 with primary liver carcinoma and hepatitis B virus infection.

This clonotype has only one observation. At one end the junction does not follow the germline gene, possibly because of a read error. The rearrangement links TRBV6-1 to TRBJ2-7; no definite D call. The CDR3 totals 14 residues. Germline CDR1 MNHNS, CDR2 SASEGT. In DNA, the CDR3 is TGTGTCAGCAGTGAAGGCCCCAGCTCCTACGTGCAGTACTTC. It encodes CVSSEGPSSYVQYF.

Comment on this clonotype: Given a much more abundant clone one base away, this may be a read error. This sequence joins TRBV28 and TRBJ2-3; 7 nucleotides line up with TRBD1. V lost 8 bases to trimming and J lost 4 bases; unmatched junction nucleotides: 12. From germline, CDR1 is MDHEN and CDR2 SYDVKM. The CDR3 runs to 15 residues. Here the CDR3 DNA reads TGTGCCAGCGGCTATATAGCTGACAGGGCAGATACGCAGTATTTT. The encoded protein is CASGYIADRADTQYF.

Concerning this clonotype: Germline and junction disagree at one end, which may indicate a read error. The chain recombines TRBV14 with TRBJ1-6; the D gene is possibly TRBD1 (6 bases). The CDR3 length is 14 residues. CDR1 and CDR2 from the germline V gene are SGHDN and FVKESK. For the CDR3, the DNA is TGTGCCAGCAGCCTAAGGGGGGAAAGGGCACCCCTCTACTTT. Encoded protein: CASSLRGERAPLYF. Supplemented by reference TRBV14 and TRBJ1-6, the full variable domain reads EAGVTQFPSHSVIEKGQTVTLRCDPISGHDNLYWYRRVMGKEIKFLLHFVKESKQDESGMPNNRFLAERTGGTYSTLKVQPAELEDSGVYFCASSLRGERAPLYFGNGTRLTVT.

Regarding this clonotype: Since a much larger clone is just one base distant, this may be a read error. The chain couples TRBV7-9 to TRBJ2-4; 8 bases line up with TRBD2. Looked up from germline, CDR1 is SEHNR and CDR2 is FQNEAQ (reference sequence). Trimming removed 6 bases from V and 6 bases from J; junction bases left unmatched: 10. This CDR3 has 15 residues. The chain's CDR3 is CASRFAGGPGNIQYF. CDR3 coding DNA: TGTGCCAGCAGGTTCGCGGGAGGCCCGGGAAACATTCAGTACTTC.

The chain couples TRBV11-2 to TRBJ2-3; D is possibly TRBD2 (5 bases). From germline, CDR1 is SGHAT and CDR2 FQNNGV. V lost 6 bases to trimming and J lost 0 bases, with 19 bases between them. This CDR3 contains 17 residues. The CDR3 reads CASSLNPGKTSTDTQYF. The CDR3 region has the DNA TGTGCCAGCAGTTTAAATCCGGGGAAGACTAGCACAGATACGCAGTATTTT.

The chain uses TRBV30 and TRBJ1-5; tentative D call: TRBD1 (5 bases). Matching the DNA end better, TRBJ2-3 makes the J call doubtful. CDR1 is GTSNPN and CDR2 is SVGIG in the germline V gene (reference sequence). This CDR3 spans 14 amino acids. The CDR3: CAWSWTSRYQPQYF. The CDR3 DNA is TGTGCCTGGAGCTGGACAAGTCGATATCAGCCCCAGTATTTT.

The sample holds a few counts of this clonotype. This sequence joins TRBV4-2 and TRBJ2-3, with D perhaps matching TRBD1 or TRBD2 (6 bases each). CDR1 and CDR2 from the germline V gene are LGHNA and YNFKEQ. V gave up 4 bases and J gave up 6 bases, with 17 bases separating them. The CDR3 runs to 15 residues. The CDR3 region is CASSPEGGGGDTQYF. The DNA of the CDR3 is TGTGCCAGCAGCCCTGAGGGGGGAGGAGGGGATACGCAGTATTTT.

Concerning this clonotype: No conserved phenylalanine or tryptophan is present at the end of the CDR3, so a read error is the likely explanation. The chain is built from TRBV29-1 and TRBJ2-3; either TRBD1 or TRBD2 may fit D (5 bases each). CDR1 is SQVTM, CDR2 ANQGSEA, per germline. This CDR3 is 15 amino acids long. CDR3 DNA sequence: TGCAGCGTTGAGGGCGGGCCAGGCATCACAGGTACGCAGTATTTA. It translates to CSVEGGPGITGTQYL.

Details on this clonotype: The CDR3 end shows no conserved phenylalanine or tryptophan, and so a read error is likely. This sequence joins TRBV11-2 and TRBJ1-5, with D perhaps matching TRBD1 (5 bases). Germline values: CDR1 SGHAT, CDR2 FQNNGV. Deletions cut 9 bases from V and 1 base from J, with 22 bases between. This CDR3 has 17 amino acids. DNA for the CDR3: TGTGCCAGTAACTTAGTAGGGGTAAGAGGGAGCAATCAGCCCCAGCATATT. The encoded protein is CASNLVGVRGSNQPQHI.

The V call is TRBV6-1, the J call TRBJ2-1; the D gene is possibly TRBD2 (6 bases). From germline, CDR1 is MNHNS and CDR2 SASEGT. The CDR3 has 15 amino acids. Trimming shortened V by 10 bases and J by 3 bases, and 19 bases separated the two germline ends. CDR3 in amino acids: CATPYLSGGYNEQFF. The CDR3 bases are TGTGCCACCCCTTATCTTAGCGGAGGCTACAATGAGCAGTTCTTC.

CDR3 in DNA: TGCACCAGCATTCACAACATACAAGAGACCCAGTACTTC. Its translation is CTSIHNIQETQYF. The chain couples TRBV1 to TRBJ2-5. TRBV1 is noted as a pseudogene. The CDR3 contains 13 residues.

On this clonotype: Mismatch with germline at one junction end may stem from a read error. The genes are TRBV30 and TRBJ2-3; unclear D gene. The CDR3 covers 12 residues. Germline V CDR1 and CDR2: GTSNPN, SVGIG (reference sequence). In nucleotides, the CDR3 is TGTGCCTGGATCCCCCGTGGAGATACACAGTATTTT. Its protein is CAWIPRGDTQYF.

The chain combines TRBV6-1 with TRBJ2-7; TRBD1 aligns across 7 bases. V was clipped by 9 bases and J by 10 bases; unmatched bases: 15. CDR1 is MNHNS and CDR2 is SASEGT in the germline V gene. The CDR3 length is 13 residues. CDR3 DNA: TGTGCCAGGATTGACGGGGACAGAGCCGAACAGTACTTC. Encoded protein: CARIDGDRAEQYF.

Comments on this clonotype: One junction end does not reproduce the germline sequence, and a read error may be involved. The rearrangement uses TRBV6-1 and TRBJ2-1, with 7 positions matching TRBD1. There are 13 residues in the CDR3. CDR1 MNHNS and CDR2 SASEGT come from the germline V gene. CDR3 loop: CASSETKDRVRLF. As DNA, the CDR3 is TGTGCCAGCAGTGAGACTAAAGACAGGGTTAGGCTCTTC.

This clonotype has just a few counts. One junction end disagrees with the germline gene, perhaps due to a read error. J is TRBJ1-4 and V is TRBV28; no clear D gene. The CDR3 has 14 amino acids. CDR1 is MDHEN and CDR2 is SYDVKM in the germline V gene. In DNA, the CDR3 is TGTGCCAGCAGTCCGCCTACGGGAGGCGAAAAACCGTTTTTT. Protein: CASSPPTGGEKPFF.

Worth noting for this clonotype: One junction end disagrees with the germline gene, perhaps due to a read error. The chain combines TRBV6-1 with TRBJ1-5; 11 nucleotides line up with TRBD1. The germline CDR1 and CDR2 sequences are MNHNS and SASEGT. The CDR3 has 14 amino acids. CDR3 nucleotide sequence: TGTGCCAGCATGAGGACAGGGGGCAATCAACCCCAGCAATTT. This encodes CASMRTGGNQPQQF.

As DNA, the CDR3 is TGTGCCATCAGTGAGTCGACTCAAGGTCATGACTACACCTTC. Translating it yields CAISESTQGHDYTF. The chain couples TRBV10-3 to TRBJ1-2, with D unclear. Germline lookup yields CDR1 ENHRY and CDR2 SYGVKD. The CDR3 has 14 residues. V lost 0 bases and J lost 10, with 15 bases in between.

For this clonotype: The junction does not match germline at one end; this may be a read error. The V call is TRBV6-6, the J call TRBJ2-6; tentatively, D is TRBD1 or TRBD2 (5 bases each). In germline, CDR1 is MNHNY, CDR2 SVGAGI (reference sequence). This CDR3 spans 19 amino acids. The DNA for the CDR3 is TGTGCCAGCAGTAAACACTCCGGGACGGCTAACTCTTGGGCCAACGTCCTGACTTTC. This codes for CASSKHSGTANSWANVLTF.

The V and J genes are TRBV20-1 and TRBJ2-7; D uncertain. CDR3 length: 14 amino acids. The germline CDR1 and CDR2 sequences are DFQATT and SNEGSKA (reference sequence). Deletions cut 4 bases from V and 5 bases from J, with 18 bases between. CDR3 DNA: TGCAGTGCTAATTTTGTCGGTAGTCGGGACGAGCAGTACTTC. Protein product: CSANFVGSRDEQYF.

Of note for this clonotype: The junction departs from germline at one end; a sequencing error may be responsible. V usage is TRBV4-2 and J usage is TRBJ2-3, with a tentative D call TRBD2 (6 bases). The CDR3 loop spans 15 amino acids. Germline CDR1 is LGHNA and CDR2 is YNFKEQ. The CDR3 reads CTSASGLPITDTRYF. CDR3 DNA: TGTACCAGCGCGAGCGGGCTCCCCATCACAGATACGCGGTATTTT.

A note on this clonotype: Because it lacks the conserved phenylalanine or tryptophan at the end, this CDR3 is likely a read error. The chain employs TRBV11-2 and TRBJ2-7; D possibly corresponds to TRBD2 (5 bases). Per germline, CDR1 SGHAT and CDR2 FQNNGV. This CDR3 has 14 amino acids. CDR3 bases: TGTGCCAGTAGCTCTAACGGGAACTCCTACGAGCAGTACTGC. This gives the protein CASSSNGNSYEQYC.

A note on this clonotype: It is likely a read error, because the conserved phenylalanine at the end of the CDR3 is missing. The rearrangement uses TRBV6-5 and TRBJ2-3; 9 positions agree with TRBD2. V was clipped by 4 bases and J by 3 bases; unmatched bases: 11. The CDR3 spans 17 residues. Germline CDR1 MNHEY, CDR2 SVGAGI. The CDR3 DNA sequence: TGTGCCAGCAGTTCACTCCTCTTAAGCGGGGGGACAGATACGCAGTATTCT. As protein: CASSSLLLSGGTDTQYS.

Remarks on this clonotype: One end of the junction fails to match germline, which may point to a read error. The V call is TRBV4-3, the J call TRBJ2-7; maybe TRBD2 (6 bases). The germline V gene has CDR1 LGHNA and CDR2 YSLEER. The CDR3 contains 15 residues. The CDR3 loop is CPSSQEYGSNYEQYF. The CDR3 DNA reads as TGCCCCAGCAGCCAAGAGTACGGGAGTAACTACGAACAGTACTTC.

In this sample, this clonotype turned up once. V is TRBV11-2 and J is TRBJ2-5; D ambiguous. This CDR3 region has 13 residues. V was pared by 7 bases and J by 5 bases, with 14 bases between. CDR1 and CDR2 (germline): SGHAT, FQNNGV. This CDR3 reads CASIVGLGETQYF. Written as DNA, the CDR3 is TGTGCCAGCATCGTGGGGTTGGGGGAGACCCAGTACTTC.

Turning to this clonotype: The conserved final phenylalanine or tryptophan is absent from the CDR3, which likely points to a read error. The V and J genes are TRBV5-4 and TRBJ2-6; D possibly corresponds to TRBD1 (5 bases). Germline CDR1 and CDR2: SGHNT and YYREEE (reference sequence). This CDR3 spans 17 amino acids. Here the CDR3 reads CTSSPGSFFSGANVLTI. Here the CDR3 DNA reads TGTACCAGCAGCCCCGGGTCTTTCTTCTCTGGGGCCAATGTCCTGACTATC.

Remarks on this clonotype: A read error may account for a junction end that differs from germline. The chain employs TRBV6-2 or TRBV6-3 and TRBJ2-7, with 7 bases matching TRBD2. The CDR3 totals 15 residues. Looked up from germline, CDR1 is MNHEY and CDR2 is SVGEGT. The CDR3 nucleotides read TGTGCCAGCGGGGAAGGGAGCGGGACCTCCTACGAGCACTACTTC. Its protein product is CASGEGSGTSYEHYF.

As for this clonotype: A much bigger clone sits one base away, suggesting this may be a read error. The V call is TRBV28, the J call TRBJ2-1; tentative D call: TRBD1 (5 bases). Germline V gene sequence: CDR1 MDHEN, CDR2 SYDVKM. This CDR3 has 14 amino acids. DNA for the CDR3: TGTACCAGCAGTTTAAGCTGGACATACAATGAGCAGTTCTTC. Its protein product is CTSSLSWTYNEQFF.

The CDR3 DNA reads TGCGCCAGCACCCAGGGGGGCGCATCAGATACGCAGTATTTT. It yields the protein CASTQGGASDTQYF. The rearrangement links TRBV4-3 to TRBJ2-3; tentative D call: TRBD1 (7 bases). Deletions cut 7 bases from V and 4 bases from J, with 15 bases between. CDR3 length equals 14 residues. CDR1 and CDR2 from the germline V gene are LGHNA and YSLEER.

With respect to this clonotype: The junction shows a germline mismatch at one end, possibly a read error. The chain carries TRBV6-6 and TRBJ2-3, with D perhaps given as TRBD1 or TRBD2 (6 bases each). CDR1 is MNHNY, CDR2 SVGAGI, per germline (reference sequence). This CDR3 contains 14 residues. The CDR3 here is CVSSAQGLQDTQYF. The CDR3 DNA sequence: TGTGTCAGCAGTGCACAGGGACTGCAGGATACGCAGTATTTT.